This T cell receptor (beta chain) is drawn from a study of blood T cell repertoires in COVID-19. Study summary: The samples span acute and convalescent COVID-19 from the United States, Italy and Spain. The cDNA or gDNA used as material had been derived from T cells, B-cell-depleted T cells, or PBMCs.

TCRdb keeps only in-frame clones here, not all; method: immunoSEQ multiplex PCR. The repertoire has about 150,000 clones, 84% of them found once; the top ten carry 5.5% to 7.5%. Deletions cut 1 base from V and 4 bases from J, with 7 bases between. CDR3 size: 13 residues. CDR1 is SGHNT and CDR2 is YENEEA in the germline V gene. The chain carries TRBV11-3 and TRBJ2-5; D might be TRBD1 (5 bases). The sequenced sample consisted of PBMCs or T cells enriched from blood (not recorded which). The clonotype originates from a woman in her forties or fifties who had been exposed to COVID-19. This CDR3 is CASSLGQGETQYF. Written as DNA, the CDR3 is TGTGCCAGCAGCTTAGGGCAGGGAGAGACCCAGTACTTC.